The 7 T cell receptor beta chains below come from one sample, sequenced in a study of T cells after yellow fever vaccination (dated by TCRdb to between 2018 and 2020). The receptor library was made with 5' RACE. The listed sequencing device is Illumina HiSeq 2500. TCRdb itself trimmed the public reads at Q25 with fastp, ran MiXCR and retained productive beta chains. Rows matching on CDR3 protein sequence are summarized as one entry with the most common DNA and genes. The sample profile shows some 670,000 distinct CDR3 sequences; 10% to 15% of them were found once. Jointly, the top ten make up more than 13% of the sample. In light of the paper, this sample's treatment or condition label describes: live attenuated yellow fever vaccine strain. The source material was PBMCs, sampled on the day of the yellow fever booster vaccination. The receptor set was obtained from a young man who received the YFV17D yellow fever vaccine.

This clonotype was detected a few times. The V call is TRBV18, the J call TRBJ2-7; perhaps TRBD2 as D (6 bases). V was cut by 3 bases and J by 4 bases, with 13 bases left in between. Germline CDR1 and CDR2: KGHSH and LQKENI. The CDR3 sequence is 14 residues long. The CDR3 nucleotides read TGTGCCAGCTCACCCCCGGGACTCCGATACGAGCAGTACTTC. The encoded protein is CASSPPGLRYEQYF.

In its sample, this clonotype was seen a few times. The V and J genes are TRBV6-5 and TRBJ2-3, with unresolved D. The CDR3 contains 15 residues. Trimming left V 6 bases short and J 0 bases short, with 13 bases between. Germline CDR1 MNHEY, CDR2 SVGAGI. Written as DNA, the CDR3 is TGTGCCAGCAGCTATTTTTGGAGTAGCACAGATACGCAGTATTTT. Its translation: CASSYFWSSTDTQYF.

This clonotype was detected a few times. The V and J genes are TRBV14 and TRBJ2-1; possibly TRBD1 for D (6 bases). This CDR3 contains 16 residues. V was shortened by 3 bases and J by 0 bases, with 12 bases between the two germline ends. Germline loops: CDR1 SGHDN, CDR2 FVKESK. CDR3 region: CASSHVTGFSYNEQFF. The CDR3 region has the DNA TGTGCCAGCAGCCATGTAACAGGGTTCTCCTACAATGAGCAGTTCTTC.

This clonotype was seen repeatedly, ten times or more. The chain has TRBV27 and TRBJ2-3; no clear D gene. The CDR3 spans 14 residues. Trimming removed 6 bases at V and 2 bases at J, with 12 bases between. Germline V gives CDR1 MNHEY, CDR2 SMNVEV (reference sequence). CDR3 in DNA: TGTGCCAGCAGCATCACATCCACCACAGATACGCAGTATTTT. Translating gives CASSITSTTDTQYF.

The chain couples TRBV29-1 to TRBJ1-2; TRBD1 matches 7 bases. Germline V gives CDR1 SQVTM, CDR2 ANQGSEA. There are 12 residues in the CDR3. V trimming: 4 bases; J trimming: 8 bases; junction bases outside the gene matches: 7. CDR3 nucleotides: TGCAGCGTTGGTACAGGGGCTGGCGGCTACACCTTC. Translation gives CSVGTGAGGYTF.

This clonotype appeared a few times. The rearrangement links TRBV6-2 or TRBV6-3 to TRBJ2-7; 7 bases are a match to TRBD1. In germline, CDR1 is MNHEY, CDR2 SVGEGT. With 5 bases clipped from V and 6 bases from J, the junction kept 7 bases outside the gene matches. CDR3 length equals 13 residues. DNA for the CDR3: TGTGCCAGCAGTCCAGGACAGGCGGGCGAGCAGTACTTC. It encodes CASSPGQAGEQYF.

In its sample, this clonotype was seen a few times. This chain uses TRBV7-8 with TRBJ2-7; 9 positions agree with TRBD2. Germline values: CDR1 SGHVS, CDR2 FQNEAQ. CDR3 size: 18 residues. V shed 5 bases and J 3 bases; nucleotides not matched to a gene: 17. CDR3 sequence: CASSPYVNSGSIGYEQYF. Written as DNA, the CDR3 is TGTGCCAGCAGCCCGTACGTCAATAGCGGGAGTATCGGCTACGAGCAGTACTTC.